The 6 T cell receptor beta chains in this list originate from one sample, sequenced in a study of shared clonotypes between healthy human individuals. Assay: immunoSEQ multiplex PCR; the TCRdb copy retains only in-frame clones and omits some. This repertoire shows around 2,000,000 clones, roughly 91% found once; its top ten account for approximately 1.7%. The naive CD8 population came from CD45RO-negative cells selected for CCR7, without terminally differentiated effector memory CD45RA+ cells. Source material: naive CD8+ T cells from PBMCs. The receptors come from a man younger than 35 in good health. Some clones in this sample may be carry-over from other donors' samples.

The CDR3, as DNA: TGTGCCAGCAGCGTAGCTGGGGCTAGCGGGACGAACACCGGGGAGCTGTTTTTT. Its translation: CASSVAGASGTNTGELFF. The chain has TRBV9 and TRBJ2-2; 9 positions agree with TRBD2. V was clipped by 0 bases and J by 0 bases; unmatched bases: 6. Per germline, CDR1 SGDLS and CDR2 YYNGEE. The CDR3 is made up of 18 amino acids.

J is TRBJ1-1 and V is TRBV27, with 7 bases fitting TRBD1. V lost 6 bases to trimming and J lost 6 bases; unmatched junction nucleotides: 4. The CDR3 runs 12 residues. The germline V gene has CDR1 MNHEY and CDR2 SMNVEV (reference sequence). The CDR3 DNA is TGTGCCAGCAGGACAGGGTCTTCTGAAGCTTTCTTT. It yields the protein CASRTGSSEAFF.

The CDR3 nucleotides are TGTGCCACCAGCAGAGAAGAGAGGGGGAACTATGGCTACACCTTC. Residues: CATSREERGNYGYTF. V gene TRBV15 combines with J gene TRBJ1-2; tentative D call: TRBD1 (6 bases). Trimming removed 0 bases from V and 2 bases from J, with 10 bases in between. The CDR3 consists of 15 residues. The germline V gene has CDR1 LNHNV and CDR2 YYDKDF (reference sequence).

This clone was detected once. The chain carries TRBV5-6 and TRBJ2-3, with unresolved D. The CDR3 extends over 14 amino acids. Trimming left V 0 bases short and J 0 bases short, with 5 bases between. Germline V CDR1 and CDR2: SGHDT, YYEEEE. CDR3 loop: CASSLGVSTDTQYF. CDR3 in DNA: TGTGCCAGCAGCTTGGGAGTCAGCACAGATACGCAGTATTTT.

The J gene is TRBJ1-5, the V gene TRBV7-2; D gene ambiguous. V was shortened by 5 bases and J by 4 bases, with 15 bases between the two germline ends. CDR3 size: 15 residues. CDR1 is SGHTA and CDR2 is FQGNSA in the germline V gene. The CDR3, as DNA: TGTGCCAGCAGCCTTCATTCGGACCCAAATCAGCCCCAGCATTTT. Translated: CASSLHSDPNQPQHF.

This rearrangement joins TRBV19 to TRBJ1-4; D is uncertain. The CDR3 covers 15 residues. V dropped 6 bases and J dropped 6 bases, with 17 bases sitting between them. Looked up from germline, CDR1 is LNHDA and CDR2 is SQIVND (reference sequence). CDR3 nucleotide sequence: TGTGCCAGTAGAGTATACCCAAATTCGTATGAAAAACTGTTTTTT. Translated, it gives CASRVYPNSYEKLFF.